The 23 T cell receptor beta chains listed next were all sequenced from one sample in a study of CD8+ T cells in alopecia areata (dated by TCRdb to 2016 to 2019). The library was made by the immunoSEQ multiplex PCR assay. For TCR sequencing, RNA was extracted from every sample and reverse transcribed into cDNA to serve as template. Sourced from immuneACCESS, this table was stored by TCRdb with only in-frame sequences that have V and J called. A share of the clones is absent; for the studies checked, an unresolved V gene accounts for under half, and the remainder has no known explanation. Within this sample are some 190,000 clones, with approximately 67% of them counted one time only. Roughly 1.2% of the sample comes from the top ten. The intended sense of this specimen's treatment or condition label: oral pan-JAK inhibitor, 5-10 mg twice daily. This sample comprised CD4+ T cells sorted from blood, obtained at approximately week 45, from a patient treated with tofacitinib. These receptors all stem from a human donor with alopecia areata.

The CDR3 loop is CASSGRGRLEAFF. Written as DNA, the CDR3 is TGTGCCAGCAGCGGAAGGGGGCGGCTTGAAGCTTTCTTT. J is TRBJ1-1 and V is TRBV11-2; 7 nucleotides line up with TRBD1. The CDR3 is 13 residues long. Germline CDR1 SGHAT, CDR2 FQNNGV. Unmatched junction bases numbered 7, after V lost 5 bases and J lost 7 bases.

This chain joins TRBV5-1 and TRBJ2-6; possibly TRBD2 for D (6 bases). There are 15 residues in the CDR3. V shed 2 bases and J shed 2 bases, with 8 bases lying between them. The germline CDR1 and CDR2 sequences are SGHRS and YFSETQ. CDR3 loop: CASSFSGAGANVLTF. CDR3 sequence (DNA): TGCGCCAGCAGCTTTTCGGGGGCTGGGGCCAACGTCCTGACTTTC.

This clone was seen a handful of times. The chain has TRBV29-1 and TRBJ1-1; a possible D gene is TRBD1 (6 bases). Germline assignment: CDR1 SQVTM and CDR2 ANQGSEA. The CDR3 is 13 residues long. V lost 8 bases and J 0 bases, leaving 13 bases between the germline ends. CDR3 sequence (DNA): TGCAGCAACCTGGGACAAATGAACACTGAAGCTTTCTTT. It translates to CSNLGQMNTEAFF.

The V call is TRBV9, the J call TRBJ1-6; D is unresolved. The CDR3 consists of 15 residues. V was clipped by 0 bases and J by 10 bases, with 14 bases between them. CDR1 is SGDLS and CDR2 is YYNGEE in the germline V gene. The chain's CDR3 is CASSVDEGSSSPLHF. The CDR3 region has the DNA TGTGCCAGCAGCGTAGATGAGGGAAGCAGCTCACCCCTCCACTTT.

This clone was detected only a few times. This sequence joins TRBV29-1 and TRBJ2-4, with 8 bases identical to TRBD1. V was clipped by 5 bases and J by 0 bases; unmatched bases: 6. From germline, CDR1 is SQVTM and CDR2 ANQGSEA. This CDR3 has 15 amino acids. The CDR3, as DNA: TGCAGCGTTCTGGGACAGGAGATAGCCAAAAACATTCAGTACTTC. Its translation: CSVLGQEIAKNIQYF.

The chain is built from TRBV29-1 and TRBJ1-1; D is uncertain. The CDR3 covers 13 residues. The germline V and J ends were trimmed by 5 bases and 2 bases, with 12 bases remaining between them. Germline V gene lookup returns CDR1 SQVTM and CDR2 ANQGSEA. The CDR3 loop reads CSVQGRVNTEAFF. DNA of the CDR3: TGCAGCGTTCAAGGCAGAGTCAACACTGAAGCTTTCTTT.

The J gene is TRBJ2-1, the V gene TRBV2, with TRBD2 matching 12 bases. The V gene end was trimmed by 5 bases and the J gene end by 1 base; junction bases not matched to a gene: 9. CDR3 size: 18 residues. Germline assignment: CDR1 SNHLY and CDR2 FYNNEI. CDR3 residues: CASSPIGLAGPSYNEQFF. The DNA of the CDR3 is TGTGCCAGCAGTCCAATAGGACTAGCGGGGCCTTCCTACAATGAGCAGTTCTTC. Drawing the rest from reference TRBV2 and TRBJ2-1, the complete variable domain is EPEVTQTPSHQVTQMGQEVILRCVPISNHLYFYWYRQILGQKVEFLVSFYNNEISEKSEIFDDQFSVERPDGSNFTLKIRSTKLEDSAMYFCASSPIGLAGPSYNEQFFGPGTRLTVL.

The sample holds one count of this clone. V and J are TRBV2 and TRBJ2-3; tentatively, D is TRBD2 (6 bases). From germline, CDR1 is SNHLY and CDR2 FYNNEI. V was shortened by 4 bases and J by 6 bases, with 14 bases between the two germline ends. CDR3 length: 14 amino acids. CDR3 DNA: TGTGCCAGCAGTGTACGGGGGTTCTTGGATACGCAGTATTTT. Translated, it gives CASSVRGFLDTQYF.

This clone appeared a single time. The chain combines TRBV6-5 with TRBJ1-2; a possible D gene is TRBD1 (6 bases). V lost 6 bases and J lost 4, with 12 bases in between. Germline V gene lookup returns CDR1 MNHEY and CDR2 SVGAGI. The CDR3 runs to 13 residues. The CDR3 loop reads CASSKTGPYGYTF. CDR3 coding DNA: TGTGCCAGCAGCAAGACAGGCCCCTATGGCTACACCTTC.

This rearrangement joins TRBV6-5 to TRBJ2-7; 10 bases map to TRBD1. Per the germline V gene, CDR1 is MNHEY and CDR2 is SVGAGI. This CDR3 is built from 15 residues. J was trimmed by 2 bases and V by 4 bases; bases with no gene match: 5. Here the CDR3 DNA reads TGTGCCAGCAGTTCCCGGGACAGGGGAACCTACGAGCAGTACTTC. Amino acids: CASSSRDRGTYEQYF.

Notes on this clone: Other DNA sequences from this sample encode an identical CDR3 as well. The CDR3 DNA follows: TGCGCCAGCAGCTTGGAAGATGAGCAGTTCTTC. Encoded protein: CASSLEDEQFF. V and J are TRBV5-1 and TRBJ2-1, with D unresolved. Trimming shortened V by 0 bases and J by 8 bases, and 3 bases separated the two germline ends. Per germline, CDR1 SGHRS and CDR2 YFSETQ. The CDR3 extends over 11 amino acids.

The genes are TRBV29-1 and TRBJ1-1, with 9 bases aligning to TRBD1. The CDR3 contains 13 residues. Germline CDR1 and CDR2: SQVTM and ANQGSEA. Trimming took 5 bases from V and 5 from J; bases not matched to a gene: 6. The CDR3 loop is CSVFGTGWTEAFF. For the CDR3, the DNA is TGCAGCGTTTTCGGGACAGGGTGGACTGAAGCTTTCTTT.

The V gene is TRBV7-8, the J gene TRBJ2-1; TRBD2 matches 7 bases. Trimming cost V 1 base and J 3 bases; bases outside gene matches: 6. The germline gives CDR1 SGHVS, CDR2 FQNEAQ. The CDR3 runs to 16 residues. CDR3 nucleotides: TGTGCCAGCAGCTTAGAGAATGGACTAGTCTACAATGAGCAGTTCTTC. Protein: CASSLENGLVYNEQFF.

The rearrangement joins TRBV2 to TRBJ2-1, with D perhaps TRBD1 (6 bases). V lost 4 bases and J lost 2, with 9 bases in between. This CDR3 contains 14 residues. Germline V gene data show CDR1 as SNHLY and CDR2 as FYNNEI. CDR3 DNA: TGTGCCAGCAGTGGGGGGCCACCCTACAATGAGCAGTTCTTC. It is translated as CASSGGPPYNEQFF.

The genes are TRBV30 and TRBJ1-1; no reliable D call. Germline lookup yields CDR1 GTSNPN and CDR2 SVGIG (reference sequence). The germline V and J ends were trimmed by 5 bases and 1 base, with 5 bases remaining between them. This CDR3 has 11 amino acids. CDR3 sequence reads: CAWLWNTEAFF. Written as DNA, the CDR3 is TGTGCCTGGCTATGGAACACTGAAGCTTTCTTT.

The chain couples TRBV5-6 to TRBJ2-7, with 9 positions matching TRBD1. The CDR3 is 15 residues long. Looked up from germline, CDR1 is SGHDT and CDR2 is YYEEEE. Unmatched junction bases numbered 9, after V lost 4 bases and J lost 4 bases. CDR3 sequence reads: CASSTWDRVLYEQYF. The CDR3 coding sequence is TGTGCCAGCAGCACTTGGGACAGGGTATTATACGAGCAGTACTTC. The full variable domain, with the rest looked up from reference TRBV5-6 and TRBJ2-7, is DAGVTQSPTHLIKTRGQQVTLRCSPKSGHDTVSWYQQALGQGPQFIFQYYEEEERQRGNFPDRFSGHQFPNYSSELNVNALLLGDSALYLCASSTWDRVLYEQYFGPGTRLTVT.

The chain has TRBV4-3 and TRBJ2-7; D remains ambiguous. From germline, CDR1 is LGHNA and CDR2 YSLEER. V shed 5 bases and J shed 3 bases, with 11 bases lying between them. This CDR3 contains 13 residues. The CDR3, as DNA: TGCGCCAGCAGCTCGACCCACGACTACGAGCAGTACTTC. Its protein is CASSSTHDYEQYF.

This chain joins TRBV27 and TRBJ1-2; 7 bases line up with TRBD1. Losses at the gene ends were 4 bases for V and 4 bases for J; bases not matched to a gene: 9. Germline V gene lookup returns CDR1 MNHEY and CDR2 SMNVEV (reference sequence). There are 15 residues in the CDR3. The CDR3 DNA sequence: TGTGCCAGCAGTTCGAGCGACAGGGTATTCTATGGCTACACCTTC. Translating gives CASSSSDRVFYGYTF.

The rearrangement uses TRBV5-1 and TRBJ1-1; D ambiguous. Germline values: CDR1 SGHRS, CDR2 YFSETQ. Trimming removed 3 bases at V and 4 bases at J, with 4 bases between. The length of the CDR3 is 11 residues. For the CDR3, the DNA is TGCGCCAGCAGCTGGGGCACTGAAGCTTTCTTT. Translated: CASSWGTEAFF.

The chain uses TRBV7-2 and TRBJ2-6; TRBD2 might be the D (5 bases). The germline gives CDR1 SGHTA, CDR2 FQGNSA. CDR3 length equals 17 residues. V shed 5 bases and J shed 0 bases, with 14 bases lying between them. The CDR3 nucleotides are TGTGCCAGCAGCAAACAAAGGAGGAGCTCTGGGGCCAACGTCCTGACTTTC. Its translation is CASSKQRRSSGANVLTF.

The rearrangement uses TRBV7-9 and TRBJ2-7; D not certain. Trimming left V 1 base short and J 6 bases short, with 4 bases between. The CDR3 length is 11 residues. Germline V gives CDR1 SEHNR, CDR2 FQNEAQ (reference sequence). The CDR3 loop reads CASSLGPEQYF. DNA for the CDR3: TGTGCCAGCAGCTTAGGCCCCGAGCAGTACTTC.

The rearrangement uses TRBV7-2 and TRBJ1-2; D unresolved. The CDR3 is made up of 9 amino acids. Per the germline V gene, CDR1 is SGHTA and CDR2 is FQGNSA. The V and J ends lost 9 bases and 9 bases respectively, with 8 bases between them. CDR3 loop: CASPARYTF. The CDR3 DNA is TGTGCCAGTCCAGCCCGCTACACCTTC.

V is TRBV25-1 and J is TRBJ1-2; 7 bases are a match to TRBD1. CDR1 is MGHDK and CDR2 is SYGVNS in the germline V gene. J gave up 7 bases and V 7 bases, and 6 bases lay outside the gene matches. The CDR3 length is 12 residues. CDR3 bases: TGTGCCAGCACCCGAGGGGGCTCTGGCTACACCTTC. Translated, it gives CASTRGGSGYTF.